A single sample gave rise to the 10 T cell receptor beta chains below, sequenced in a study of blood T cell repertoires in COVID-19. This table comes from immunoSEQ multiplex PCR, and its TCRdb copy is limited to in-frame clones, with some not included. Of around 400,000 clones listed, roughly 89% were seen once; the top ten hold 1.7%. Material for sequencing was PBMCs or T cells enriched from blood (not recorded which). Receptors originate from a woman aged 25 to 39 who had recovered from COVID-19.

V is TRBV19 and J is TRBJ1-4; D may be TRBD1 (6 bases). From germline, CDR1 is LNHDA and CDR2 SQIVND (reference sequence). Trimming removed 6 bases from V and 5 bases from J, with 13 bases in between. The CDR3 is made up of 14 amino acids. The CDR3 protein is CASRPQGTNEKLFF. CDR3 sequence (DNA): TGTGCCAGTAGGCCACAGGGTACCAATGAAAAACTGTTTTTT.

CDR3 residues: CASSYSGSGNTQYF. CDR3 DNA: TGTGCCAGCAGCTATAGCGGGAGTGGGAATACGCAGTATTTT. J is TRBJ2-3 and V is TRBV4-2, with TRBD2 identical over 9 bases. V lost 5 bases to trimming and J lost 7 bases; unmatched junction nucleotides: 7. This CDR3 contains 14 residues. Germline lookup yields CDR1 LGHNA and CDR2 YNFKEQ.

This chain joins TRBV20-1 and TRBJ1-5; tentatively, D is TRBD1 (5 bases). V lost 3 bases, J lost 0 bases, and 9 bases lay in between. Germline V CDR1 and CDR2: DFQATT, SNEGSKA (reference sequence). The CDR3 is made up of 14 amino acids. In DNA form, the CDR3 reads TGCAGTGCTAGTGGGGCATATAGCAATCAGCCCCAGCATTTT. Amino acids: CSASGAYSNQPQHF.

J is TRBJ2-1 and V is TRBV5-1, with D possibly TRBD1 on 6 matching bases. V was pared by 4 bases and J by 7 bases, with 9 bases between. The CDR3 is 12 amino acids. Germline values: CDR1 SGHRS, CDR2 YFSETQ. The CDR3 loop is CASSPGTNEQFF. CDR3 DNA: TGCGCCAGCAGCCCTGGGACAAATGAGCAGTTCTTC.

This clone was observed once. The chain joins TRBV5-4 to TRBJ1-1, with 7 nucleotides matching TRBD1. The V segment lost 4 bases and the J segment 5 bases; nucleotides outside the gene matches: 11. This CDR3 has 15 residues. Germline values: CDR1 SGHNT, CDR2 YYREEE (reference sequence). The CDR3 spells CASSELQGRWTEAFF. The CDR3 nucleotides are TGTGCCAGCAGCGAACTACAGGGGAGGTGGACTGAAGCTTTCTTT.

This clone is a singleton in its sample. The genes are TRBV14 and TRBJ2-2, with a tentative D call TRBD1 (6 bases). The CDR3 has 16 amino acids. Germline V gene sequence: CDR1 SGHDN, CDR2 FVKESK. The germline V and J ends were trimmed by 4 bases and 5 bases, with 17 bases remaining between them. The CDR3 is CASSPKRQAVTGELFF. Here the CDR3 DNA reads TGTGCCAGCAGCCCCAAGAGACAGGCGGTTACCGGGGAGCTGTTTTTT.

CDR3 sequence (DNA): TGTGCCAGTAAAAGACTAGCTTTGGACCGAAAAGAGACCCAGTACTTC. Its protein product is CASKRLALDRKETQYF. This chain uses TRBV2 with TRBJ2-5, with TRBD2 matching 7 bases. V lost 9 bases and J lost 3; bases outside the gene matches: 16. The germline V gene encodes CDR1 SNHLY and CDR2 FYNNEI. The CDR3 is 16 amino acids.

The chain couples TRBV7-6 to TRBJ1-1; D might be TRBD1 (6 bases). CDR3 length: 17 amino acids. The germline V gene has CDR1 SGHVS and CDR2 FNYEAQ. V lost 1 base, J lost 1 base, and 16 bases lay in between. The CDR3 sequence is CASSLDTGTLANTEAFF. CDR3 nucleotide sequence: TGTGCCAGCAGCTTAGATACCGGGACATTGGCGAACACTGAAGCTTTCTTT.

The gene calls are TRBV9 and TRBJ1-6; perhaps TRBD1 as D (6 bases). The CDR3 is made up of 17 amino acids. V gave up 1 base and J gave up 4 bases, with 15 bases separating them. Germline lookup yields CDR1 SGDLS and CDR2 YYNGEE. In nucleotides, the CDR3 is TGTGCCAGCAGCGTATGGGACACAAACACTTATAATTCACCCCTCCACTTT. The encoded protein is CASSVWDTNTYNSPLHF.

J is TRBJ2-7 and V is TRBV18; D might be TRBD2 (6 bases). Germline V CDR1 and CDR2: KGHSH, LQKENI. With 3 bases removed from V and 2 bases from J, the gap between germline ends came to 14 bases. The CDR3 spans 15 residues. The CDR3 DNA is TGTGCCAGCTCACCCGTTGGGCGGGAAGCCTACGAGCAGTACTTC. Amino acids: CASSPVGREAYEQYF.